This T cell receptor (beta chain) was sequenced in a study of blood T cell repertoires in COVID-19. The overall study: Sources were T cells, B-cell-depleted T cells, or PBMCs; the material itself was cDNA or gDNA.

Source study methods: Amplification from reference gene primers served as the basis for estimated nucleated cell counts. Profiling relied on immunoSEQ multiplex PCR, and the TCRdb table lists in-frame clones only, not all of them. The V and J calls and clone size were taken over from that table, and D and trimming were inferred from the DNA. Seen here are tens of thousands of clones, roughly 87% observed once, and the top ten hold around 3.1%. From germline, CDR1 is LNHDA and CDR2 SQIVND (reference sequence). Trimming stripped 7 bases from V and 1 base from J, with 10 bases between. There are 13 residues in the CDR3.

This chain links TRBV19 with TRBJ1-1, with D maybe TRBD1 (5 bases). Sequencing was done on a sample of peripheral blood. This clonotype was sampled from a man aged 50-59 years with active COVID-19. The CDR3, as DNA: TGTGCCAGTATTTCCAGGGCGAACACTGAAGCTTTCTTT. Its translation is CASISRANTEAFF.